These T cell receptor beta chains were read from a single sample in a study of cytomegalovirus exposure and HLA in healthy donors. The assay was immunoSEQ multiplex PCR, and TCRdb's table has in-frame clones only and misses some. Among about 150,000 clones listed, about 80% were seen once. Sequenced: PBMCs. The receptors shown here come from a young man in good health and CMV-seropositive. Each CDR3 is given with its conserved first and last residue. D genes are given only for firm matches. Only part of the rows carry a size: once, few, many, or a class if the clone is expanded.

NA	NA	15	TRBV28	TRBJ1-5	TGTGCCAGCAGTTTCACGGGTCGGGGGAATCAGCCCCAGCATTTT	CASSFTGRGNQPQHF
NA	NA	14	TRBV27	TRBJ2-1	TGTGCCAGCAAATTGGCAGGCTATTACAATGAGCAGTTCTTC	CASKLAGYYNEQFF
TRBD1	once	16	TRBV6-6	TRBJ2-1	TGTGCCAGCATCTCATCCGGGACAGGGGGTGCTTCTGAGCAGTTCTTC	CASISSGTGGASEQFF
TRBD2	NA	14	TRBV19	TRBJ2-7	TGTGCCAGTAATTCGGTAGCGGGAGGGCTCGAGCAGTACTTC	CASNSVAGGLEQYF
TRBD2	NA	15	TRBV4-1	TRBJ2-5	TGCGCCAGCAGCCAAGCGGGAGCGGGGCAAGAGACCCAGTACTTC	CASSQAGAGQETQYF
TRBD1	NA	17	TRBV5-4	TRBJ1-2	TGTGCCAGCAGCCCCTTACCGACGGGACAGGGGGCGTTTGGCTACACCTTC	CASSPLPTGQGAFGYTF
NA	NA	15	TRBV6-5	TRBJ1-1	TGTGCCAGCAGGAAAAGTCAAGGACAGACAGGCACTGCTTTCTTT	CASRKSQGQTGTAFF
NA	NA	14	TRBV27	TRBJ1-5	TGTGCCAGCAGCCCTACAGGACGAAATCAGCCCCAGCATTTT	CASSPTGRNQPQHF
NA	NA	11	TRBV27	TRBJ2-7	TGTGCCAGCGGCAGCTCCTACGAGCAGTACTTC	CASGSSYEQYF
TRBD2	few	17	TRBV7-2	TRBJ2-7	TGTGCCAGCAGCTTAGCCGGGCTGTCGGGAGGGGAGTACGAGCAGTACTTC	CASSLAGLSGGEYEQYF
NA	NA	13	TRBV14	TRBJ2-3	TGTGCCAGCAGCCTCGGGGGCACAGATACGCAGTATTTT	CASSLGGTDTQYF
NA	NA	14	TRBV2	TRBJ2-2	TGTGCCAGCAGCTTGGCGGGGGCTTTCGGGGAGCTGTTTTTT	CASSLAGAFGELFF
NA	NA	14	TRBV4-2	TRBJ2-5	TGTGCCAGCAGCCAAGATTACAGGGAAGAGACCCAGTACTTC	CASSQDYREETQYF
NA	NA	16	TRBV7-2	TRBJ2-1	TGTGCCAGCAGCTTAGCGCGCTTGGACTACTCGAGTGAGCAGTTCTTC	CASSLARLDYSSEQFF
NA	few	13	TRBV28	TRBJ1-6	TGTGCCAGCAGTTTAGACAGTTTGACACCCCTCCACTTT	CASSLDSLTPLHF
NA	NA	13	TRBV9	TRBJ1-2	TGTGCCAGCAGCGTAGGGAGGGGTTGGGGCTACACCTTC	CASSVGRGWGYTF
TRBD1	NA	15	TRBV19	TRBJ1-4	TGTGCCAGTAGTCCCCAACAGGGGGGCGGCGAAAAACTGTTTTTT	CASSPQQGGGEKLFF
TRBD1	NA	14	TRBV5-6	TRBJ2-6	TGTGCCAGCAGCTCCCGGGACAGGGGGGACGTCCTGACTTTC	CASSSRDRGDVLTF
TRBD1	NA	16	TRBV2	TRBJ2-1	TGTGCCAGCAGCAAGCGGTTAGGACAGGGTTCCAATGAGCAGTTCTTC	CASSKRLGQGSNEQFF
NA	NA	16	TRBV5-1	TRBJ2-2	TGCGCCAGCAGCTTGGTTACAGCAGCGAACACCGGGGAGCTGTTTTTT	CASSLVTAANTGELFF
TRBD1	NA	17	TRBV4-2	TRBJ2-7	TGTGCCAGCAGCCAGCGGACAGGAAGGAAGAGGCCCTACGAGCAGTACTTC	CASSQRTGRKRPYEQYF
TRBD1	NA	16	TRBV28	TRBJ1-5	TGTGCCAGCAGTCCGGCAGGGGGCATTATCAATCAGCCCCAGCATTTT	CASSPAGGIINQPQHF
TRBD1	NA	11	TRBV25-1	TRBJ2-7	TGTGCCAGCATCTCAGGGGGCGAGCAGTACTTC	CASISGGEQYF
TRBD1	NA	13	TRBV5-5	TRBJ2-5	TGTGCCAGCAGCTTCGGACAGGAGGTGGCCCAGTACTTC	CASSFGQEVAQYF
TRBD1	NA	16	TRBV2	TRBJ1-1	TGTGCCAGCAGTGAAGCGTGGCAGGGGGCGGCCACTGAAGCTTTCTTT	CASSEAWQGAATEAFF
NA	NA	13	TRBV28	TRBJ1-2	TGTGCCAGCAGCCCGACGGAGGATTTTCGCTACACCTTC	CASSPTEDFRYTF
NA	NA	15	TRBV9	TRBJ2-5	TGTGCCAGCAGCGAAGAAGGACGGACAGAAGAGACCCAGTACTTC	CASSEEGRTEETQYF
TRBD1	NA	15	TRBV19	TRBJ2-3	TGTGCCAGTAGCCGGGGGACAGGGGGAACAGATACGCAGTATTTT	CASSRGTGGTDTQYF
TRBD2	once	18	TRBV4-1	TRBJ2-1	TGCGCCAGCAGCCAAGGGACTAGCGGATTGCGGTCCTACAATGAGCAGTTCTTC	CASSQGTSGLRSYNEQFF
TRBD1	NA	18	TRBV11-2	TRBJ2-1	TGTGCCAGCAGCTTTCTGCGCGGGACAGGGGGCTCCTACAATGAGCAGTTCTTC	CASSFLRGTGGSYNEQFF
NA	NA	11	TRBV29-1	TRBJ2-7	TGCAGCGTGGGGCGGGGGCCCGAGCAGTACTTC	CSVGRGPEQYF
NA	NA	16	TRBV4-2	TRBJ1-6	TGTGCCAGCAGCCAAGATTTGAGGCAGCGAAATTCACCCCTCCACTTT	CASSQDLRQRNSPLHF
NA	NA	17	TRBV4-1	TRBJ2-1	TGCGCCAGCAGTCTCCGGTGGAGTGGATCGGTCTACAATGAGCAGTTCTTC	CASSLRWSGSVYNEQFF
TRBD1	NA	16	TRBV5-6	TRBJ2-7	TGTGCCAGCAGCTTGGCGCGGGCAGGGGGCACCTACGAGCAGTACTTC	CASSLARAGGTYEQYF
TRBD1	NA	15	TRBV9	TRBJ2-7	TGTGCCAGCAGCGTAGGGGGGACAGGTTATCACGAGCAGTACTTC	CASSVGGTGYHEQYF
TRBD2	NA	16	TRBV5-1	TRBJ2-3	TGCGCCAGCAGCTTGGGGGTAGCGGGAGCAGCAGATACGCAGTATTTT	CASSLGVAGAADTQYF
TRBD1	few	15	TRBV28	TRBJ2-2	TGTGCCAGCACTTCACAGGGGGCGGGCACCGGGGAGCTGTTTTTT	CASTSQGAGTGELFF
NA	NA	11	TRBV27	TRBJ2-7	TGCGCCAGCATCCCCAGGTACGAGCAGTACTTC	CASIPRYEQYF
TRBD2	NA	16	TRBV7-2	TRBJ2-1	TGTGCCAGCAGCTTAGAGGCTAGCGGAACCTACAATGAGCAGTTCTTC	CASSLEASGTYNEQFF
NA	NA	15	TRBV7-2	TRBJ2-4	TGTGCCAGCAGCTTAGCAGTCTATACCAAAAACATTCAGTACTTC	CASSLAVYTKNIQYF
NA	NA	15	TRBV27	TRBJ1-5	TGTGCCAGCAGTTTGACAACAGCCAGCAATCAGCCCCAGCATTTT	CASSLTTASNQPQHF
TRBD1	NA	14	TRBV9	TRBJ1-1	TGTGCCAGCAGCAGAGGGGGCGGGAACACTGAAGCTTTCTTT	CASSRGGGNTEAFF